This passage covers 20 T cell receptor beta chains from one sample sequenced in a study of memory CD4+ T cells and cytomegalovirus serostatus. Single viable CD3+CD4+CD8-CD45RO+ cells were sorted as the memory CD4+ T cells. The assay was immunoSEQ multiplex PCR, and TCRdb's table has in-frame clones only and misses some. In the table there are 40,000 to 50,000 clones, around 80% of which are singletons. Sequencing was performed on memory CD4+ T cells from blood. The receptor source for this set is an adult in good health and CMV-seronegative.

J is TRBJ1-2 and V is TRBV28, with D unclear. The CDR3 spans 11 residues. The V and J ends lost 3 bases and 6 bases respectively, with 5 bases between them. Germline V gene sequence: CDR1 MDHEN, CDR2 SYDVKM. CDR3 nucleotides: TGTGCCAGCAGTTTGGGCCATGGCTACACCTTC. Protein product: CASSLGHGYTF.

The chain joins TRBV5-1 to TRBJ2-3, with 11 bases fitting TRBD2. J lost 5 bases, V lost 1 base, and 12 bases had no gene match. This CDR3 has 18 amino acids. The germline gives CDR1 SGHRS, CDR2 YFSETQ. The CDR3 DNA sequence: TGCGCCAGCAGCTTGCCTTTCCGTAGCGGGGGGGCCGAAGATACGCAGTATTTT. Protein sequence: CASSLPFRSGGAEDTQYF.

Only a few counts were recorded for this clone. V and J are TRBV6-5 and TRBJ1-2; D is possibly TRBD1 (5 bases). The CDR3 runs 15 residues. Germline V gene lookup returns CDR1 MNHEY and CDR2 SVGAGI. The germline V and J ends were trimmed by 6 bases and 4 bases, with 18 bases remaining between them. The CDR3 DNA sequence: TGTGCCAGCAGACCCAGTTCCGGGGGACCCTATGGCTACACCTTC. Translated: CASRPSSGGPYGYTF.

This sequence joins TRBV7-9 and TRBJ2-5; 7 bases map to TRBD2. Germline V CDR1 and CDR2: SEHNR, FQNEAQ (reference sequence). V dropped 5 bases and J dropped 5; count of bases not matched to a gene: 5. The CDR3 is made up of 13 amino acids. This CDR3 is CASSMSGAETQYF. The CDR3, as DNA: TGTGCCAGCAGCATGAGCGGGGCGGAGACCCAGTACTTC.

The rearrangement uses TRBV6-6 and TRBJ2-3; D uncertain. Trimming stripped 6 bases from V and 3 bases from J, with 13 bases between. The germline V gene encodes CDR1 MNHNY and CDR2 SVGAGI (reference sequence). The CDR3 length is 14 residues. Written as DNA, the CDR3 is TGTGCCAGCAGCTGGGGTGGGGTAACAGATACGCAGTATTTT. This translates into CASSWGGVTDTQYF.

The rearrangement joins TRBV4-1 to TRBJ2-3; perhaps TRBD2 as D (7 bases). Trimming stripped 0 bases from V and 6 bases from J, with 13 bases between. The CDR3 runs 15 residues. From germline, CDR1 is MGHRA and CDR2 YSYEKL. The CDR3 reads CASSQESRGGDTQYF. CDR3 nucleotides: TGCGCCAGCAGCCAAGAGTCTCGCGGGGGCGATACGCAGTATTTT.

To note about this clone: The junction departs from germline at one end; a sequencing error may be responsible. V usage is TRBV15 and J usage is TRBJ1-2; 7 bases are shared with TRBD1. Looked up from germline, CDR1 is LNHNV and CDR2 is YYDKDF (reference sequence). The CDR3 runs 17 residues. This CDR3 is CATSGETGLTTNYGYTF. The CDR3 region has the DNA TGTGCCACCAGCGGAGAGACAGGGCTCACTACTAACTATGGCTACACCTTC.

This sequence joins TRBV2 and TRBJ1-2; D uncertain. Germline CDR1 reads SNHLY; CDR2 reads FYNNEI. This CDR3 has 15 amino acids. V was pared by 7 bases and J by 3 bases, with 18 bases between. This chain's CDR3 is CASTQSRQTHYGYTF. The CDR3 nucleotides read TGTGCCAGCACCCAGTCCCGGCAAACCCACTATGGCTACACCTTC.

The chain has TRBV28 and TRBJ2-7; D ambiguous. V lost 8 bases, J lost 4 bases, and 9 bases lay in between. Germline CDR1 reads MDHEN; CDR2 reads SYDVKM. The CDR3 spans 11 residues. This chain's CDR3 is CASGRNYEQYF. The CDR3 DNA reads as TGTGCCAGCGGGCGGAATTACGAGCAGTACTTC. Variable domain in full (rest from reference TRBV28 and TRBJ2-7): DVKVTQSSRYLVKRTGEKVFLECVQDMDHENMFWYRQDPGLGLRLIYFSYDVKMKEKGDIPEGYSVSREKKERFSLILESASTNQTSMYLCASGRNYEQYFGPGTRLTVT.

The chain combines TRBV7-2 with TRBJ2-5; 9 bases fit TRBD2. The length of the CDR3 is 18 residues. With 1 base clipped from V and 1 base from J, the junction kept 10 bases outside the gene matches. Germline V lookup: CDR1 SGHTA, CDR2 FQGNSA. CDR3: CASSLGGLTSGTQETQYF. CDR3 DNA: TGTGCCAGCAGCTTAGGTGGTCTGACTAGCGGCACCCAAGAGACCCAGTACTTC.

This chain uses TRBV10-3 with TRBJ2-7; 8 nucleotides align to TRBD2. The CDR3 spans 14 residues. With V trimmed by 6 bases and J by 3 bases, 7 bases remained unmatched. CDR1 is ENHRY and CDR2 is SYGVKD in the germline V gene. CDR3 residues: CAIRGGLAGYEQYF. The CDR3 bases are TGTGCCATCAGGGGAGGGCTAGCGGGCTACGAGCAGTACTTC.

The J gene is TRBJ1-2, the V gene TRBV5-4, with unresolved D. Germline loops: CDR1 SGHNT, CDR2 YYREEE (reference sequence). The germline V and J ends were trimmed by 0 bases and 8 bases, with 8 bases remaining between them. This CDR3 region has 12 residues. This CDR3 reads CASSLVGLGYTF. The CDR3 DNA is TGTGCCAGCAGCTTGGTGGGCCTCGGCTACACCTTC.

The chain is built from TRBV2 and TRBJ2-6; D not resolved. In germline, CDR1 is SNHLY, CDR2 FYNNEI. Between the trimmed V and J ends, which lost 2 bases and 4 bases, there was a span of 12 bases. The CDR3 runs 16 residues. The CDR3 nucleotides are TGTGCCAGCAGTGAACTAAAGGGTTCAGGGGCCAACGTCCTGACTTTC. It codes for CASSELKGSGANVLTF.

The chain is built from TRBV5-1 and TRBJ2-5, with no clear D. The CDR3 totals 13 residues. The germline V gene has CDR1 SGHRS and CDR2 YFSETQ. V was cut by 3 bases and J by 3 bases, with 9 bases left in between. The CDR3 loop is CASSSSYEETQYF. CDR3 bases: TGCGCCAGCAGCTCTAGTTACGAAGAGACCCAGTACTTC.

V gene TRBV28 combines with J gene TRBJ1-2; D is ambiguous. V was pared by 4 bases and J by 7 bases, with 16 bases between. Germline V gene data show CDR1 as MDHEN and CDR2 as SYDVKM. This CDR3 has 14 residues. CDR3 amino acids: CASSSLDTPSGYTF. In nucleotides, the CDR3 is TGTGCCAGCAGTTCCTTAGACACCCCTAGTGGCTACACCTTC.

This clone was seen a few times. One end of the junction varies from germline; a read error may be responsible. Here the CDR3 DNA reads TGTGCTAGCAGCTCGGGACTAGCGGGGGACAATGAGCAGTTCTTC. Translated, it gives CASSSGLAGDNEQFF. This chain joins TRBV7-7 and TRBJ2-1; 14 bases are a match to TRBD2. Per germline, CDR1 SSHAT and CDR2 FNYEAQ (reference sequence). The length of the CDR3 is 15 residues.

The chain has TRBV2 and TRBJ1-6, with 8 bases that match TRBD1. The trim removed 6 bases at V and 7 bases at J, leaving 5 bases unmatched. This CDR3 spans 14 amino acids. CDR1 SNHLY and CDR2 FYNNEI come from the germline V gene. The CDR3: CASSRQGMNSPLHF. CDR3 sequence (DNA): TGTGCCAGCAGCCGACAGGGGATGAATTCACCCCTCCACTTT. Full variable domain (missing parts from reference TRBV2 and TRBJ1-6): EPEVTQTPSHQVTQMGQEVILRCVPISNHLYFYWYRQILGQKVEFLVSFYNNEISEKSEIFDDQFSVERPDGSNFTLKIRSTKLEDSAMYFCASSRQGMNSPLHFGNGTRLTVT.

This clone was observed a single time. The genes are TRBV6-5 and TRBJ1-2; 7 bases fit TRBD1. Trimming cost V 10 bases and J 0 bases; bases outside gene matches: 8. The CDR3 sequence is 14 residues long. Germline loops: CDR1 MNHEY, CDR2 SVGAGI. CDR3 sequence reads: CATLDRLANYGYTF. For the CDR3, the DNA is TGTGCCACCCTGGACAGGCTTGCTAACTATGGCTACACCTTC.

The chain uses TRBV9 and TRBJ2-6; D is ambiguous. The V gene's germline CDR1 is SGDLS and CDR2 YYNGEE. CDR3 size: 15 residues. V shed 0 bases and J shed 1 base, with 5 bases lying between them. This chain's CDR3 is CASSVEGSGANVLTF. The CDR3 DNA is TGTGCCAGCAGCGTAGAAGGGTCTGGGGCCAACGTCCTGACTTTC.

The rearrangement uses TRBV5-1 and TRBJ1-1; the match to TRBD1 covers 7 bases. CDR1 and CDR2 from the germline V gene are SGHRS and YFSETQ. CDR3 length: 13 residues. Trimming took 4 bases from V and 5 from J; bases not matched to a gene: 5. CDR3 sequence: CASSPGDSTEAFF. For the CDR3, the DNA is TGCGCCAGCAGCCCGGGGGACAGTACTGAAGCTTTCTTT. The full variable domain, in which reference TRBV5-1 and TRBJ1-1 provide the parts outside the CDR3, is KAGVTQTPRYLIKTRGQQVTLSCSPISGHRSVSWYQQTPGQGLQFLFEYFSETQRNKGNFPGRFSGRQFSNSRSEMNVSTLELGDSALYLCASSPGDSTEAFFGQGTRLTVV.